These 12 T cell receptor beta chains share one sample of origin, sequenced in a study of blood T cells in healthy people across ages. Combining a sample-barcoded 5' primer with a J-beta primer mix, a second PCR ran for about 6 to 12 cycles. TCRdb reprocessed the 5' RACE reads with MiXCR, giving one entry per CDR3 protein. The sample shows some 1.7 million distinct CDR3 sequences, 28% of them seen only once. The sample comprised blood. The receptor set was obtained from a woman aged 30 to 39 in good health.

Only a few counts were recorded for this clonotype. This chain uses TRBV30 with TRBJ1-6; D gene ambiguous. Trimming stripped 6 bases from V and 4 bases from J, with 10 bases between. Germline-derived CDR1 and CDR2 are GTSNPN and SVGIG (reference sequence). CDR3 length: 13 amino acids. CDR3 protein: CACKKQYNSPLHF. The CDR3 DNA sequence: TGTGCCTGTAAAAAGCAGTATAATTCACCCCTCCACTTT.

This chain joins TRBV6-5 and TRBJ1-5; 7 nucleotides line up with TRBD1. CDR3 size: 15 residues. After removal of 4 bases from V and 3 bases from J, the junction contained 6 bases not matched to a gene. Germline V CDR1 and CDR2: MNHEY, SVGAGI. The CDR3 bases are TGTGCCAGCAGTTGGGGCAGGGGGGACAATCAGCCCCAGCATTTT. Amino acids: CASSWGRGDNQPQHF.

This CDR3 is CASSLLQGGTDNEQFF. DNA for the CDR3: TGTGCCAGCAGCTTATTACAGGGGGGGACGGACAATGAGCAGTTCTTC. The rearrangement joins TRBV11-1 to TRBJ2-1; tentatively, D is TRBD1 (8 bases). Between the trimmed V and J ends, which lost 2 bases and 5 bases, there was a span of 16 bases. This CDR3 comprises 16 residues. The V gene's germline CDR1 is SGHAT and CDR2 FQDESV (reference sequence).

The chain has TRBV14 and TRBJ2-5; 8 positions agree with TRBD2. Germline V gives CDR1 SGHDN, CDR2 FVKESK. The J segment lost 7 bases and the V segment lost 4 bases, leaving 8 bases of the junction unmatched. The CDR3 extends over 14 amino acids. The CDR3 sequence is CASSPGTRSGTQYF. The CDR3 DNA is TGTGCCAGCAGCCCCGGGACTAGGAGCGGGACCCAGTACTTC.

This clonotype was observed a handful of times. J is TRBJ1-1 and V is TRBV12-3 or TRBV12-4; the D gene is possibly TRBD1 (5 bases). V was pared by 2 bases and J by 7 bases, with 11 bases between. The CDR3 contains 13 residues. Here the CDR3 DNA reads TGTGCCAGCAGTTTACTTTCGGGGGGTGAAGCTTTCTTT. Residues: CASSLLSGGEAFF.

The CDR3 nucleotides are TGTGCCAGCAGTTACAGGGGGTCTTCGGGAAACACCATATATTTT. It is translated as CASSYRGSSGNTIYF. The chain employs TRBV6-5 and TRBJ1-3; the D gene is possibly TRBD1 (6 bases). The CDR3 runs to 15 residues. V was cut by 2 bases and J by 4 bases, with 12 bases left in between. Per the germline V gene, CDR1 is MNHEY and CDR2 is SVGAGI.

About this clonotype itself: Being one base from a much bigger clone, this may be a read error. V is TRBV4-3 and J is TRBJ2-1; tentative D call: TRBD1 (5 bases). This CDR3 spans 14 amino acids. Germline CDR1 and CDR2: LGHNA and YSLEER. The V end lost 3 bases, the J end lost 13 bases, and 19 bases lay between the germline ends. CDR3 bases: TGCGCCAGCAGCCAGGGGCGGATCGCGGAGACCCAGTTCTTC. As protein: CASSQGRIAETQFF.

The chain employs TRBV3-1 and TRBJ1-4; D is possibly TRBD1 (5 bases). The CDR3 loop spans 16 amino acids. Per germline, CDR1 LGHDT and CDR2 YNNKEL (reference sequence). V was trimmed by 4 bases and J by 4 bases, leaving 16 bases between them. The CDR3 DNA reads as TGTGCCAGCAGCCGAGACTCGTTGAGGGGTAATGAAAAACTGTTTTTT. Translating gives CASSRDSLRGNEKLFF. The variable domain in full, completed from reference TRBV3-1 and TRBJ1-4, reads DTAVSQTPKYLVTQMGNDKSIKCEQNLGHDTMYWYKQDSKKFLKIMFSYNNKELIINETVPNRFSPKSPDKAHLNLHINSLELGDSAVYFCASSRDSLRGNEKLFFGSGTQLSVL.

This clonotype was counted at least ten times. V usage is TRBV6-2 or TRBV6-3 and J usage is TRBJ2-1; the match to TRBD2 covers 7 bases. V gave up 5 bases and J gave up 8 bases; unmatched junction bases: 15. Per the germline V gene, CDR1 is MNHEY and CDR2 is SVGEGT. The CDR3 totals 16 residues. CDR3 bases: TGTGCCAGCAGTCCCTATGGAGGGAGGGCCGTCGATGAGCAGTTCTTC. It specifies CASSPYGGRAVDEQFF.

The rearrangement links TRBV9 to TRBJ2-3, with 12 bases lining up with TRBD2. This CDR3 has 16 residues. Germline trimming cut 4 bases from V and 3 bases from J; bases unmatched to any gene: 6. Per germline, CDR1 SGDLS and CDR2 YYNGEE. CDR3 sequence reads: CASSMRLAGETDTQYF. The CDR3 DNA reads TGTGCCAGCAGCATGCGACTAGCGGGAGAAACAGATACGCAGTATTTT.

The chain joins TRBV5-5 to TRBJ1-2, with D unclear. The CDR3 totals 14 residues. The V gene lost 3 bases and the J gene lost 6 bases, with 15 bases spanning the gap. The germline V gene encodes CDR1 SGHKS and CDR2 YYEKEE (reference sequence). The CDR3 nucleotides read TGTGCCAGCAGCTCCCTTGACAAACGCGATGGCTACACCTTC. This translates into CASSSLDKRDGYTF.

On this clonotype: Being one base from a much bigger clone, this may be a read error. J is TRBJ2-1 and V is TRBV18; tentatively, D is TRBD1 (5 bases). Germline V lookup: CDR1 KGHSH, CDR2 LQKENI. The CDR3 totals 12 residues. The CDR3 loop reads CASPPRVAEQFF. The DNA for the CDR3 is TGTGCCAGCCCACCCAGGGTTGCTGAGCAGTTCTTC.